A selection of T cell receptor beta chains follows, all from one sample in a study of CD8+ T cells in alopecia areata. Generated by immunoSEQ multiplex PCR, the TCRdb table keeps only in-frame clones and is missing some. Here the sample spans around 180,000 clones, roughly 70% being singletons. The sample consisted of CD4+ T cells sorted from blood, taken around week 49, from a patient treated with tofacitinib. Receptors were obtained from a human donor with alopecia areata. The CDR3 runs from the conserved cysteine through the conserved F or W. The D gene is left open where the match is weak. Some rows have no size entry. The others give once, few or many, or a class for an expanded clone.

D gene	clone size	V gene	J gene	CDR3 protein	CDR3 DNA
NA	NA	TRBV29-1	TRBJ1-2	CSVDQNGYTF	TGCAGCGTTGATCAGAATGGCTACACCTTC
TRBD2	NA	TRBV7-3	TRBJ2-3	CASKSGGAADTQYF	TGTGCCAGCAAGAGCGGGGGTGCCGCAGATACGCAGTATTTT
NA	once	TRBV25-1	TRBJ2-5	CASSDPPLKETQYF	TGTGCCAGCAGTGACCCACCCCTAAAAGAGACCCAGTACTTC
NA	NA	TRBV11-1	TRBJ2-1	CASSLDETGGNEQFF	TGTGCCAGCAGCTTAGATGAAACAGGCGGGAATGAGCAGTTCTTC
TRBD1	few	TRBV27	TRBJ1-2	CASSTNYRGGYTF	TGTGCCAGCAGTACAAACTACAGGGGCGGCTACACCTTC
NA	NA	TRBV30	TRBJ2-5	CAYNTWGREETQYF	TGTGCCTACAATACATGGGGCAGGGAAGAGACCCAGTACTTC
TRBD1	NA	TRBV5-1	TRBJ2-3	CASSRSRGFSTDTQYF	TGCGCCAGCAGTCGGAGCAGGGGGTTCAGCACAGATACGCAGTATTTT
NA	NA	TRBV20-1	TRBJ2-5	CSARQDETQYF	TGCAGTGCTAGACAGGATGAGACCCAGTACTTC
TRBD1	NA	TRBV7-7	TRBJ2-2	CASSVGQGFNGELFF	TGTGCCAGCAGCGTGGGACAGGGTTTTAACGGGGAGCTGTTTTTT
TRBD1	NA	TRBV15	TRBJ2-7	CATSRDRGSYEQYF	TGTGCCACCAGCAGGGACAGGGGCTCCTACGAGCAGTACTTC
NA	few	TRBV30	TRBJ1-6	CAWSVRVRGNSPLHF	TGTGCCTGGAGTGTACGTGTCAGGGGTAATTCACCCCTCCACTTT
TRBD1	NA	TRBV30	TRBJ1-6	CAWSVPGTGAWSPLHF	TGTGCCTGGAGTGTACCCGGGACAGGGGCCTGGTCACCCCTCCACTTT
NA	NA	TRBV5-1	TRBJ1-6	CASSPHDNSPLHF	TGCGCCAGCAGCCCGCATGATAATTCACCCCTCCACTTT
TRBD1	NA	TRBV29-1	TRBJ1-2	CSVGQSLYGYTF	TGCAGCGTGGGACAGAGTCTCTATGGCTACACCTTC
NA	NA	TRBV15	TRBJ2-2	CATSRDIGSGELFF	TGTGCCACCAGCAGAGACATAGGGTCCGGGGAGCTGTTTTTT
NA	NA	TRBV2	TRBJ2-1	CASIRDSYNEQFF	TGTGCCAGCATCCGGGATAGCTACAATGAGCAGTTCTTC